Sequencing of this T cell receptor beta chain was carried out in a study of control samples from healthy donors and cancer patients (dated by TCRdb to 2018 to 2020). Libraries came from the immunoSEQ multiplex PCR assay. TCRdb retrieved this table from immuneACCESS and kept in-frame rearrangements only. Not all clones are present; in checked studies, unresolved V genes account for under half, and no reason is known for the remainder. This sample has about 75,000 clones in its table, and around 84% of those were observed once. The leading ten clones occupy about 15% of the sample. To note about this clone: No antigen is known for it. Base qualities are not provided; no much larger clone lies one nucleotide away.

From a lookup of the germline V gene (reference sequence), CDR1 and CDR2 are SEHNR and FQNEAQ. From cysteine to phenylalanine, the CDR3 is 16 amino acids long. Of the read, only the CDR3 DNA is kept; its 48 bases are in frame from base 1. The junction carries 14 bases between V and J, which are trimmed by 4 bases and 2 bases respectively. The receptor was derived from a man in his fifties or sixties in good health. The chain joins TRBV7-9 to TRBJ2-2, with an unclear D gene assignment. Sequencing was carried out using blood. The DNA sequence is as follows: TGTGCCAGCAGCTCCTCCCCTGCCCACAACACCGGGGAGCTGTTTTTT. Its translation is CASSSSPAHNTGELFF.